This TCR beta chain was retrieved from a study of human T cells and chemical hapten exposure. MiXCR was run by TCRdb on the RACE reads, yielding one entry per CDR3 protein. The repertoire has a few hundred thousand distinct CDR3 sequences, 4.5% to 5.5% of them found once; the top ten carry less than 9%. Time point specified: pre-sensitization, week 0. Treatment described: therapeutic diphenylcyclopropenone sensitization with weekly scalp DPC. Trimming shortened V by 5 bases and J by 4 bases, and 17 bases separated the two germline ends. The CDR3 extends over 15 amino acids. Germline CDR1 is MDHEN and CDR2 is SYDVKM.

The chain uses TRBV28 and TRBJ2-5, with a tentative D call TRBD2 (6 bases). The source is a woman younger than 35 with alopecia areata. Some clones in this sample may be carry-over from other donors' samples. The starting material was whole blood, obtained in connection with sensitization to the hapten diphenylcyclopropenone (DPC). The CDR3 loop is CASSPSLGEVETQYF. The CDR3 DNA reads TGTGCCAGCAGTCCTTCCTTGGGGGAGGTAGAGACCCAGTACTTC.